This T cell receptor (beta chain) came from a study of blood T cell repertoires in COVID-19. This CDR3 has 17 amino acids. V was clipped by 4 bases and J by 5 bases; unmatched bases: 12. Germline V CDR1 and CDR2: SEHNR, FQNEAQ (reference sequence). In its sample, this clone was seen once. TCRdb's table, derived via immunoSEQ multiplex PCR, lists solely in-frame clones and lacks some. The table lists about 330,000 clones, 80% to 90% of them singletons. This TCR derives from a man aged 25-45 years who had recovered from COVID-19. The chain recombines TRBV7-9 with TRBJ2-2; 8 positions agree with TRBD2. Material for sequencing was PBMCs or T cells enriched from blood (not recorded which). CDR3 in DNA: TGTGCCAGCAGCTGGCCGCCCGGGGGGGCCCTTACCGGGGAGCTGTTTTTT. It encodes CASSWPPGGALTGELFF.